A single sample is the source of the 12 T cell receptor beta chains below, sequenced in a study of blood T cell repertoires in COVID-19. TCRdb's table, derived via immunoSEQ multiplex PCR, lists solely in-frame clones and lacks some. The table shows over 75,000 clones, with 90% to 95% occurring only once. The material sequenced was peripheral blood. The receptor set was obtained from a man aged 55 to 70 with acute or convalescent COVID-19.

The rearrangement links TRBV12-5 to TRBJ1-2, with unresolved D. The CDR3 runs to 14 residues. Germline lookup yields CDR1 LGHNT and CDR2 FRNRAP. The V end was cut by 6 bases, the J end by 4 bases, with 15 bases between. This CDR3 is CASGPAQRAYGYTF. CDR3 DNA sequence: TGTGCTAGTGGCCCGGCACAGCGGGCCTATGGCTACACCTTC. The entire variable domain, with the rest obtained from reference TRBV12-5 and TRBJ1-2, is as follows: DARVTQTPRHKVTEMGQEVTMRCQPILGHNTVFWYRQTMMQGLELLAYFRNRAPLDDSGMPKDRFSAEMPDATLATLKIQPSEPRDSAVYFCASGPAQRAYGYTFGSGTRLTVV.

This clone showed up just a few times. V usage is TRBV18 and J usage is TRBJ2-3, with TRBD2 matching 10 bases. With V trimmed by 4 bases and J by 3 bases, 10 bases remained unmatched. Looked up from germline, CDR1 is KGHSH and CDR2 is LQKENI. This CDR3 has 17 residues. As DNA, the CDR3 is TGTGCCAGCTCACTTACCTCTAGCGGGAGTACAACAGATACGCAGTATTTT. As protein: CASSLTSSGSTTDTQYF.

V is TRBV10-2 and J is TRBJ1-1; D call uncertain. V lost 7 bases to trimming and J lost 4 bases, with 13 bases between them. The CDR3 sequence is 13 residues long. Germline lookup yields CDR1 WSHSY and CDR2 SAAADI. The CDR3 is CASIGPVGTEAFF. The CDR3 nucleotides read TGCGCCAGCATTGGGCCAGTGGGCACTGAAGCTTTCTTT.

The chain joins TRBV28 to TRBJ1-5; no clear D. Germline assignment: CDR1 MDHEN and CDR2 SYDVKM. V was shortened by 2 bases and J by 2 bases, with 16 bases between the two germline ends. The CDR3 spans 17 residues. The CDR3 protein is CASSLPAGVLGNQPQHF. CDR3 sequence (DNA): TGTGCCAGCAGTTTACCGGCGGGAGTCCTTGGCAATCAGCCCCAGCATTTT.

The rearrangement joins TRBV30 to TRBJ1-3; perhaps TRBD1 as D (6 bases). Trimming shortened V by 1 base and J by 0 bases, and 10 bases separated the two germline ends. There are 15 residues in the CDR3. Germline CDR1 and CDR2: GTSNPN and SVGIG (reference sequence). CDR3 nucleotide sequence: TGTGCCTGGAGTGGGAAGGGGGACTCTGGAAACACCATATATTTT. It encodes CAWSGKGDSGNTIYF.

The J gene is TRBJ2-7, the V gene TRBV6-2 or TRBV6-3; 9 bases match TRBD2. The CDR3 is made up of 18 amino acids. Trimming removed 1 base from V and 3 bases from J; junction bases left unmatched: 13. CDR1 MNHEY and CDR2 SVGEGT come from the germline V gene. The CDR3 loop is CASSYLTSGHLEYYEQYF. The DNA of the CDR3 is TGTGCCAGCAGTTACTTGACTAGCGGACACCTAGAATACTACGAGCAGTACTTC.

This clone has only a few counts. The junction does not match germline at one end; this may be a read error. This sequence joins TRBV27 and TRBJ2-1, with 7 bases lining up with TRBD2. CDR1 is MNHEY, CDR2 SMNVEV, per germline (reference sequence). The CDR3 covers 15 residues. CDR3 DNA: TGTGCCAGCAGTTCCATAGCGGGCTCCCACAATGAGCAGTTCTTC. This encodes CASSSIAGSHNEQFF.

The genes are TRBV2 and TRBJ2-6, with TRBD1 matching over 7 bases. This CDR3 spans 14 amino acids. J was trimmed by 2 bases and V by 6 bases; bases with no gene match: 1. Germline-derived CDR1 and CDR2 are SNHLY and FYNNEI. CDR3 coding DNA: TGTGCCAGCAGGGGACAGCCTGGGGCCAACGTCCTGACTTTC. Its translation is CASRGQPGANVLTF.

Only a few counts were recorded for this clone. The chain links TRBV7-9 to TRBJ2-7; 7 bases agree with TRBD1. After removal of 1 base from V and 5 bases from J, the junction contained 5 bases not matched to a gene. This CDR3 has 14 amino acids. The germline V gene has CDR1 SEHNR and CDR2 FQNEAQ (reference sequence). This CDR3 reads CASSLGGRGNEQYF. CDR3 nucleotide sequence: TGTGCCAGCAGCTTAGGAGGCAGGGGGAACGAGCAGTACTTC. Full variable domain (rest looked up from reference TRBV7-9 and TRBJ2-7): DTGVSQNPRHKITKRGQNVTFRCDPISEHNRLYWYRQTLGQGPEFLTYFQNEAQLEKSRLLSDRFSAERPKGSFSTLEIQRTEQGDSAMYLCASSLGGRGNEQYFGPGTRLTVT.

The chain has TRBV12-5 and TRBJ1-5; no clear D gene. The V end lost 7 bases, the J end lost 4 bases, and 17 bases lay between the germline ends. The CDR3 spans 15 residues. Germline V gives CDR1 LGHNT, CDR2 FRNRAP. DNA of the CDR3: TGTGCTAGTGTCAAAACCGGATCGGGGAATCAGCCCCAGCATTTT. Encoded protein: CASVKTGSGNQPQHF.

V and J are TRBV7-2 and TRBJ1-2; tentatively, D is TRBD1 (6 bases). This CDR3 contains 15 residues. Trimming removed 5 bases from V and 0 bases from J, with 13 bases in between. The germline CDR1 and CDR2 sequences are SGHTA and FQGNSA. As DNA, the CDR3 is TGTGCCAGCAGCGTTCAGGGGACCGCTAACTATGGCTACACCTTC. This encodes CASSVQGTANYGYTF. Drawing the rest from reference TRBV7-2 and TRBJ1-2, the complete variable domain is GAGVSQSPSNKVTEKGKDVELRCDPISGHTALYWYRQSLGQGLEFLIYFQGNSAPDKSGLPSDRFSAERTGGSVSTLTIQRTQQEDSAVYLCASSVQGTANYGYTFGSGTRLTVV.

The V call is TRBV6-5, the J call TRBJ1-1, with TRBD1 as a possible D gene (5 bases). The CDR3 spans 12 residues. The V gene lost 5 bases and the J gene lost 7 bases, with 11 bases spanning the gap. In germline, CDR1 is MNHEY, CDR2 SVGAGI. The CDR3 DNA is TGTGCCAGCAGTAGGGGTGAGAGTGAAGCTTTCTTT. Protein product: CASSRGESEAFF.